The TCR beta chain described here comes from a study of T cell changes during pregnancy in multiple sclerosis. Method: immunoSEQ multiplex PCR; TCRdb's copy keeps in-frame clones and lacks some. The sample yields about 40,000 clones, approximately 94% seen once. The germline V gene has CDR1 WNHNN and CDR2 SYGVQD (reference sequence). Trimming left V 8 bases short and J 5 bases short, with 15 bases between. The CDR3 sequence is 13 residues long. The rearrangement uses TRBV10-1 and TRBJ2-5; possibly TRBD2 for D (7 bases). The TCR originated in a female donor with multiple sclerosis, enrolled in a pregnancy study. The source material was peripheral blood, sampled in the third trimester of pregnancy. The CDR3 reads CASFQGRGETQYF. DNA of the CDR3: TGCGCCAGCTTTCAGGGGAGGGGGGAGACCCAGTACTTC.